Sequencing of this T cell receptor beta chain was carried out in a study of HIV-infected patients and healthy controls. This clonotype has a count of ten or more. The V gene end was trimmed by 0 bases and the J gene end by 0 bases; junction bases not matched to a gene: 5. The CDR3 is 17 residues long. CDR1 is SGHNT, CDR2 YYREEE, per germline (reference sequence). Antiretroviral therapy had run roughly three months, about 14 weeks, before follow-up blood collection. Whole blood was used without fractionation, so all unsorted peripheral T cells were included. cDNA was made from about 500 ng RNA using alpha and beta constant primers. Each of the alpha and beta chains got its own library through chain-specific third strand synthesis with indices. The cDNA received a 5' RACE adapter containing a random hexamer plus an SP2 sequencing primer site. One entry per CDR3 protein results from TCRdb running MiXCR on the 5' RACE reads. Here the sample spans 18,000 or so distinct CDR3 sequences, 8.5% being singletons.

The material was blood, obtained during antiretroviral therapy. The receptor was derived from an adult with HIV infection. This chain joins TRBV5-4 and TRBJ2-3, with 9 bases aligning to TRBD1. The chain's CDR3 is CASSLVPGQGSTDTQYF. The DNA for the CDR3 is TGTGCCAGCAGCTTGGTGCCAGGACAGGGGAGCACAGATACGCAGTATTTT. The whole variable domain, remainder taken from reference TRBV5-4 and TRBJ2-3, is ETGVTQSPTHLIKTRGQQVTLRCSSQSGHNTVSWYQQALGQGPQFIFQYYREEENGRGNFPPRFSGLQFPNYSSELNVNALELDDSALYLCASSLVPGQGSTDTQYFGPGTRLTVL.